These T cell receptor beta chains were read from a single sample in a study of monozygotic twins with inflammatory bowel disease. TCRdb processed the 5' RACE reads again and assigns one entry to each CDR3 protein, with no DNA. The listing contains hundreds of thousands of distinct CDR3 sequences. Sequenced input: blood. Receptor source: a human donor with ulcerative colitis or Crohn's disease, or a healthy co-twin of an affected twin (not recorded which). Both conserved end residues are part of each CDR3.

J: TRBJ2-6; V: TRBV5-1; CDR3: CASSLASGGTGANVLTF
J: TRBJ2-5; V: TRBV10-3; CDR3: CAISDLEGDSFQETQYF
J: TRBJ1-6; V: TRBV7-2; CDR3: CASGALDNSPLHF
J: TRBJ2-1; V: TRBV6-5; CDR3: CASRGGLVDEQFF
J: TRBJ2-1; V: TRBV7-2; CDR3: CASSAHGGRNLGEQFF
J: TRBJ2-7; V: TRBV4-2; CDR3: CASSQSTGLLYEQYF
J: TRBJ2-1; V: TRBV7-2; CDR3: CASSRSGTKNEQFF
J: TRBJ2-5; V: TRBV18; CDR3: CASSPPQQETQYF
J: TRBJ2-1; V: TRBV5-1; CDR3: CASSLDEGRAYNEQFF
J: TRBJ2-2; V: TRBV28; CDR3: CATRTERSTGELFF
J: TRBJ2-1; V: TRBV20-1; CDR3: CSAPLGTGDNEQFF
J: TRBJ2-1; V: TRBV12-3/TRBV12-4; CDR3: CASSLRLQNEQFF
J: TRBJ2-1; V: TRBV12-3/TRBV12-4; CDR3: CASSFGTYEQFF
J: TRBJ2-7; V: TRBV5-6; CDR3: CASSSFYEQYF
J: TRBJ2-1; V: TRBV19; CDR3: CASTLGTGAYNEQFF
J: TRBJ2-7; V: TRBV7-9; CDR3: CASSLVSGRSGEQYF
J: TRBJ2-1; V: TRBV5-1; CDR3: CASSLGYSWTDNEQFF
J: TRBJ2-3; V: TRBV7-3; CDR3: CASSLTHLGTDTQYF
J: TRBJ2-7; V: TRBV20-1; CDR3: CSAEGQGMICEQYF
J: TRBJ1-5; V: TRBV19; CDR3: CASSIGRARGLNQPQHF
J: TRBJ2-5; V: TRBV4-2; CDR3: CASSIGGSQETQYF
J: TRBJ2-7; V: TRBV9; CDR3: CASSVGGPLGEQYF